The T cell receptor beta chain described here comes from a study of blood T cells in healthy people across ages. The overall study: With template switching, about one barcoded beta molecule was captured per two T cells.

The CDR3 extends over 15 amino acids. The ends were cut back, 7 bases at V and 6 bases at J, with 24 bases in the middle. CDR1 is SQVTM, CDR2 ANQGSEA, per germline. Primed by a sample-barcoded 5' primer and a J-beta primer mix, a second PCR proceeded for roughly 7 to 12 cycles. TCRdb redid the calling of the 5' RACE reads with MiXCR, one entry per CDR3 protein. The data contain approximately 800,000 distinct CDR3 sequences, around 50% of them singletons. The study's findings and limits: Higher naive T cell percentage went strongly together with higher TCR beta diversity.

The sample, approximately 10 milliliters of peripheral blood, was drawn from each donor. Worth noting for this clonotype: Its target is unknown.

Sequencing used blood. The rearrangement uses TRBV29-1 and TRBJ1-1; D might be TRBD1 (5 bases). This TCR came from a man in his forties in good health. CDR3 protein: CSGQGLQAHGPEAFF. Here the CDR3 DNA reads TGCAGCGGTCAGGGTCTCCAGGCCCATGGCCCTGAAGCTTTCTTT.